Listed below are T cell receptor beta chains from one sample, sequenced in a study of regulatory T cells in long-lasting Graves disease. One entry per CDR3 protein, called by TCRdb with MiXCR from the multiplex PCR reads. The data contain approximately 480,000 distinct CDR3 sequences, 16% of them singletons. This sample was shared with a second study, whose subject was T cells in Graves' hyperthyroidism and ophthalmopathy.

Sequencing was performed on peripheral blood mononuclear cells (PBMCs), taken at new diagnosis, from a patient treated with antithyroid drugs. The receptor source for this set is a man aged 35 to 55 with Graves disease. CDR3s leave out the opening cysteine and the closing phenylalanine or tryptophan. A D gene is named only where the DNA matches it firmly.

d_gene	j_gene	v_gene	CDR3aa
NA	TRBJ2-4	TRBV3-1	ASSRGLNIQY
NA	TRBJ2-2	TRBV2	ASSVFGPPGTGELF
NA	TRBJ1-3	TRBV5-6	ASSFGTGSGNTIY
NA	TRBJ2-7	TRBV12-3/TRBV12-4	ASSLQWVDEQY
TRBD1	TRBJ1-1	TRBV7-2	ASRSTGGPNTEAF
NA	TRBJ2-7	TRBV29-1	SGQQGYEQY
TRBD2	TRBJ2-2	TRBV9	ASSGRLATGELF
NA	TRBJ2-7	TRBV29-1	SVVRLIGRGEQY
NA	TRBJ1-2	TRBV5-5	ASNPGSNYGYT
TRBD2	TRBJ2-3	TRBV2	ASSRDYHTDTQY
NA	TRBJ1-4	TRBV6-5	ASSFSTGTYNEKLF
NA	TRBJ2-3	TRBV4-1	ASSQDLQGYTQY
NA	TRBJ2-3	TRBV7-3	ASSLGGYTDTQY
NA	TRBJ2-5	TRBV4-1	ASSQTTWGAQETQY
NA	TRBJ1-2	TRBV12-3/TRBV12-4	ASSLALRTAYGYT
NA	TRBJ2-3	TRBV29-1	SVMGGSTDTQY
NA	TRBJ1-5	TRBV6-2/TRBV6-3	ASSYGGRDQPQH
NA	TRBJ2-3	TRBV2	ASSEKGTDTQY
NA	TRBJ2-2	TRBV18	ASSPLATGELF
TRBD1	TRBJ2-1	TRBV5-1	ASSLAVLTGPSSYNEQF
NA	TRBJ2-1	TRBV10-3	AAQSGIAPYNEQF
NA	TRBJ2-1	TRBV2	AVSRGSYNEQF
NA	TRBJ1-5	TRBV4-2	ASSLSGGASNQPQH
NA	TRBJ2-1	TRBV27	ASSLQLTRLEQF
TRBD2	TRBJ2-7	TRBV7-9	ASSSPGGETSYEQY
TRBD2	TRBJ2-3	TRBV7-2	ASSQRRAGDRRTDTQY
TRBD2	TRBJ2-1	TRBV30	AWSVRASGSFNNEQF
TRBD1	TRBJ2-3	TRBV12-3/TRBV12-4	ASSLAGTVQTDTQY
TRBD1	TRBJ2-7	TRBV10-3	AISSGQGDAYEQY
NA	TRBJ1-2	TRBV20-1	SARDSGGYT
NA	TRBJ2-1	TRBV20-1	SAPDPWRGEQF
NA	TRBJ2-3	TRBV7-3	ASSLSWRDTQY
NA	TRBJ2-3	TRBV5-1	ASREGSYTGTQY
NA	TRBJ1-2	TRBV19	ASKGEQTLGYT
NA	TRBJ2-2	TRBV6-1	ASRTTGHGELF
NA	TRBJ2-3	TRBV6-2/TRBV6-3	ASSDLTVSSTDTQY
NA	TRBJ2-7	TRBV20-1	SARVSGSSYEQY
NA	TRBJ2-5	TRBV2	ASSSFRREETQY
NA	TRBJ2-1	TRBV11-2	ASSSDYREQF
TRBD1	TRBJ2-7	TRBV24-1	ATSDRTGTDYEQY
NA	TRBJ2-7	TRBV27	ASSQTRDEQY
TRBD1	TRBJ1-2	TRBV5-1	ASSLGARGDLGYT
NA	TRBJ2-7	TRBV10-3	ATATSYEQY
TRBD2	TRBJ2-7	TRBV27	ASSFGMTSGSPYEQY
NA	TRBJ2-7	TRBV6-5	ASSSRHVYEQY
NA	TRBJ1-1	TRBV2	ASRTESTEAF